This TCR beta chain was retrieved from a study of cytomegalovirus exposure and HLA in healthy donors. This clone was counted once. This CDR3 is 13 amino acids long. Germline CDR1 is SGHDT and CDR2 is YYEEEE. The ends were cut back, 4 bases at V and 5 bases at J, with 12 bases in the middle. Assay used: immunoSEQ multiplex PCR; TCRdb lists only in-frame clones, some missing. This sample has 70,000 to 75,000 clones, with around 93% found just once. This clonotype originated in a woman younger than 30 in good health and CMV-seronegative. The J gene is TRBJ1-1, the V gene TRBV5-6; no clear D. The sample taken for sequencing was PBMCs. In DNA form, the CDR3 reads TGTGCCAGCAGCGTGGGTTCGGTGACTGAAGCTTTCTTT. Its translation: CASSVGSVTEAFF.